Listed below are T cell receptor beta chains from one sample, sequenced in a study of early T cells in non-severe SARS-CoV-2 infection. MiXCR, run by TCRdb on the 5' RACE reads, gives a single entry per CDR3 protein. The repertoire consists of some 55,000 distinct CDR3 sequences, with 10% to 15% occurring once and the leading ten covering approximately 2.9%. Input material: whole blood. The receptor set was obtained from an adult who was a healthcare worker with PCR-confirmed SARS-CoV-2 infection or an uninfected control (not recorded which). CDR3s leave out the opening cysteine and the closing phenylalanine or tryptophan. Fields, in order: V gene, CDR3 protein.

>TRBV27
ASSSHGSRPF
>TRBV5-1
ASSLAGGSSYNEQF
>TRBV3-1
ASSQEPRGYT
>TRBV19
ASSILYTGHEQY
>TRBV20-1
STDGLGQNTEAF
>TRBV3-1
ASSFNRGPTDTQY
>TRBV5-4
ASSRRVSTEAF
>TRBV6-5
ASRSDTPRRNTEAF
>TRBV9
ASSVVGSTDTQY
>TRBV25-1
ASSNTGTSGAKNIQY